A selection of T cell receptor beta chains follows, all from one sample in a study of blood T cell repertoires in COVID-19. Clones were sequenced by immunoSEQ multiplex PCR, and TCRdb holds only the in-frame ones, with some missing. This sample carries fewer than 300,000 clones, approximately 89% of them seen once, and the ten largest clones take over 7.5%. The source material was peripheral blood. All receptors come from a middle-aged man who had recovered from COVID-19. Each CDR3 is given with its conserved first and last residue. A D gene is named only where the DNA matches it firmly. Rows may omit the clone size; those that give it use once, few, many or a size class.

NA,TRBJ1-3,NA,TRBV6-6,CASNFRDSSGNTIYF,TGTGCCAGCAACTTCAGGGATAGCTCTGGAAACACCATATATTTT
NA,TRBJ2-1,NA,TRBV7-3,CASSPKGRLLGNEQFF,TGTGCCAGCAGCCCCAAGGGGCGTTTGCTGGGAAATGAGCAGTTCTTC
NA,TRBJ2-3,TRBD2,TRBV7-6,CASSLAVAGVSTDTQYF,TGTGCCAGCAGCCTAGCGGTAGCGGGGGTAAGCACAGATACGCAGTATTTT
NA,TRBJ2-7,NA,TRBV5-1,CASRPGGPSYEQYF,TGCGCCAGCCGCCCGGGGGGCCCTTCCTACGAGCAGTACTTC
NA,TRBJ2-5,TRBD2,TRBV29-1,CSTRQTRGGETQYF,TGCAGCACTCGACAAACACGGGGGGGAGAGACCCAGTACTTC
NA,TRBJ1-1,TRBD1,TRBV4-3,CASSPGTANTEAFF,TGCGCCAGCAGTCCCGGGACAGCGAACACTGAAGCTTTCTTT
once,TRBJ1-1,NA,TRBV19,CASTKTGGTEAFF,TGTGCCAGTACCAAGACAGGAGGTACTGAAGCTTTCTTT
NA,TRBJ2-3,TRBD1,TRBV6-5,CASTQTGGPWDTQYF,TGTGCCAGCACCCAGACAGGGGGCCCCTGGGATACGCAGTATTTT
NA,TRBJ2-3,NA,TRBV29-1,CSVESLRGPTDTQYF,TGCAGCGTTGAATCTCTTCGTGGGCCCACAGATACGCAGTATTTT
NA,TRBJ1-4,TRBD1,TRBV5-1,CASSLGGTAPNEKLFF,TGCGCCAGCAGCTTGGGGGGGACAGCCCCCAATGAAAAACTGTTTTTT
NA,TRBJ2-6,TRBD1,TRBV3-1/TRBV3-2,CASSQQSGQGQTGANVLTF,TGTGCCAGCAGCCAACAATCGGGACAGGGGCAGACTGGGGCCAACGTCCTGACTTTC
NA,TRBJ2-1,NA,TRBV10-3,CAIQPSSYNEQFF,TGTGCCATCCAACCGAGCTCCTACAATGAGCAGTTCTTC
NA,TRBJ2-1,NA,TRBV7-6,CASSFEHSGDLYNEQFF,TGTGCCAGCAGCTTCGAGCACTCGGGGGACCTATACAATGAGCAGTTCTTC
NA,TRBJ1-2,NA,TRBV6-5,CASSHGPLAYGYTF,TGTGCCAGCAGCCACGGGCCGCTAGCCTATGGCTACACCTTC
NA,TRBJ1-3,NA,TRBV5-4,CASSLRGLHSGNTIYF,TGTGCCAGCAGCTTGAGGGGACTGCACTCTGGAAACACCATATATTTT
NA,TRBJ2-7,TRBD1,TRBV18,CASSRDRTSYEQYF,TGTGCCAGCTCACGGGACAGGACCTCCTACGAGCAGTACTTC
NA,TRBJ1-5,NA,TRBV27,CASRSGNQPQHF,TGTGCCAGCAGGTCCGGCAATCAGCCCCAGCATTTT
NA,TRBJ2-4,TRBD2,TRBV7-2,CASSLVGGRGAKNIQYF,TGTGCCAGCAGCTTGGTAGGCGGGAGGGGGGCCAAAAACATTCAGTACTTC
NA,TRBJ1-1,NA,TRBV2,CASKRYTKNTEAFF,TGTGCCAGCAAAAGATATACAAAGAACACTGAAGCTTTCTTT
NA,TRBJ1-3,TRBD1,TRBV7-2,CASSLGTGEDTIYF,TGTGCCAGCAGCTTAGGGACAGGGGAGGACACCATATATTTT
NA,TRBJ2-7,NA,TRBV9,CASSIGLAAEQYF,TGTGCCAGCAGCATCGGACTTGCAGCCGAGCAGTACTTC
NA,TRBJ2-5,NA,TRBV29-1,CSVLPIRGETQYF,TGCAGCGTACTGCCCATTAGAGGGGAGACCCAGTACTTC
NA,TRBJ1-2,TRBD1,TRBV29-1,CSVENRGDGYTF,TGCAGCGTTGAAAACAGGGGAGATGGCTACACCTTC
NA,TRBJ2-7,NA,TRBV6-5,CASSYPRQGFGYEQYF,TGTGCCAGCAGTTACCCCAGGCAGGGGTTTGGCTACGAGCAGTACTTC
NA,TRBJ2-1,TRBD2,TRBV19,CASSVVAGVGNEQFF,TGTGCCAGTAGCGTCGTAGCGGGAGTTGGTAATGAGCAGTTCTTC
NA,TRBJ2-3,TRBD2,TRBV29-1,CSADGGGRATDTQYF,TGCAGCGCAGATGGAGGCGGGAGAGCCACAGATACGCAGTATTTT
NA,TRBJ1-3,NA,TRBV7-6,CASSLEKGPGNTIYF,TGTGCCAGCAGCTTAGAGAAGGGGCCTGGAAACACCATATATTTT
NA,TRBJ2-3,TRBD2,TRBV3-1/TRBV3-2,CASSAPGGGTSDTQYF,TGTGCCAGCAGCGCCCCCGGGGGGGGTACCTCAGATACGCAGTATTTT
NA,TRBJ1-4,NA,TRBV2,CASPGGPGRKLFF,TGTGCCAGCCCGGGGGGCCCGGGGAGAAAACTGTTTTTT
NA,TRBJ2-7,TRBD1,TRBV4-1,CASSQGQGRGSSYEQYF,TGCGCCAGCAGCCAAGGACAGGGCCGGGGAAGCTCCTACGAGCAGTACTTC
NA,TRBJ2-1,NA,TRBV4-3,CASSQDILGGNEQFF,TGCGCCAGCAGCCAAGATATTTTGGGGGGAAATGAGCAGTTCTTC
few,TRBJ2-7,TRBD2,TRBV7-2,CASSLSTGGRLGEQYF,TGTGCCAGCAGCTTATCTACGGGAGGGAGATTGGGCGAGCAGTACTTC
NA,TRBJ2-1,TRBD1,TRBV5-1,CASSLAERQGREQFF,TGCGCCAGCAGCTTGGCGGAACGACAGGGGAGAGAGCAGTTCTTC
NA,TRBJ2-3,NA,TRBV7-9,CASSLLGSITDTQYF,TGTGCCAGCAGCTTACTTGGCAGTATCACAGATACGCAGTATTTT
NA,TRBJ2-5,NA,TRBV18,CASSRAAQETQYF,TGTGCCAGCTCACGGGCAGCACAAGAGACCCAGTACTTC
NA,TRBJ2-7,TRBD2,TRBV7-6,CASSSGGGQAYEQYF,TGTGCCAGCAGCTCGGGGGGAGGGCAGGCCTACGAGCAGTACTTC
few,TRBJ2-1,TRBD2,TRBV27,CASSPTLAGGDNEQFF,TGTGCCAGCAGTCCCACTCTAGCGGGAGGGGACAATGAGCAGTTCTTC
NA,TRBJ2-7,NA,TRBV2,CASRGGREEQYF,TGTGCCAGCAGAGGGGGTAGGGAGGAGCAGTACTTC
NA,TRBJ2-3,TRBD2,TRBV9,CASSDPVGTSGANTDTQYF,TGTGCCAGCAGCGACCCGGTGGGGACTAGCGGAGCGAACACAGATACGCAGTATTTT
NA,TRBJ1-2,NA,TRBV14,CASSQDSRWNDGYTF,TGTGCCAGCAGCCAAGATAGCCGCTGGAACGATGGCTACACCTTC
NA,TRBJ2-7,TRBD2,TRBV11-2,CASSLVLRGGYEQYF,TGTGCCAGCAGCTTAGTCCTGCGGGGGGGATACGAGCAGTACTTC
NA,TRBJ1-3,NA,TRBV5-6,CASSLRGTGNTIYF,TGTGCCAGCAGCCTCAGGGGCACTGGAAACACCATATATTTT
NA,TRBJ2-1,TRBD2,TRBV3-1/TRBV3-2,CASSQDRWTSGYNEQFF,TGTGCCAGCAGCCAAGATCGGTGGACTAGCGGGTACAATGAGCAGTTCTTC
NA,TRBJ1-1,TRBD1,TRBV29-1,CSVADTGTGARTEAFF,TGCAGCGTTGCTGATACCGGGACAGGGGCGAGGACTGAAGCTTTCTTT
NA,TRBJ2-1,NA,TRBV23-1,CASSQLEGAGEQFF,TGCGCCAGCAGTCAATTGGAAGGGGCTGGTGAGCAGTTCTTC
NA,TRBJ1-1,TRBD1,TRBV19,CASSIDRTGTEAFF,TGTGCCAGTAGTATAGATCGGACAGGCACTGAAGCTTTCTTT
NA,TRBJ2-1,TRBD1,TRBV9,CASSLGQGHNEQFF,TGTGCCAGCAGCCTGGGACAGGGCCACAATGAGCAGTTCTTC
NA,TRBJ2-1,NA,TRBV11-3,CASSFGGYNEQFF,TGTGCCAGCAGCTTTGGAGGGTACAATGAGCAGTTCTTC
NA,TRBJ1-1,NA,TRBV5-1,CASSFRGIAEAFF,TGCGCCAGCAGCTTCCGCGGCATAGCGGAAGCTTTCTTT
NA,TRBJ1-1,TRBD1,TRBV9,CASSVGQGAWDTEAFF,TGTGCCAGCAGCGTAGGACAGGGGGCTTGGGACACTGAAGCTTTCTTT
NA,TRBJ2-7,NA,TRBV29-1,CSVLITGGGTSYYEQYF,TGCAGCGTTCTCATCACAGGGGGCGGGACTAGCTATTACGAGCAGTACTTC
few,TRBJ1-3,NA,TRBV27,CASSSVGAGSGNTIYF,TGTGCCAGCAGTTCCGTGGGGGCGGGTTCAGGAAACACCATATATTTT
NA,TRBJ2-7,TRBD1,TRBV6-5,CASSLGQLYEQYF,TGTGCCAGCAGCCTGGGACAGCTCTACGAGCAGTACTTC
NA,TRBJ1-1,NA,TRBV6-5,CASSYSRSPGNTEAFF,TGTGCCAGCAGTTACTCGAGGAGTCCGGGGAACACTGAAGCTTTCTTT
NA,TRBJ2-4,TRBD2,TRBV7-2,CASSPRTSALAKNIQYF,TGTGCCAGCAGCCCAAGGACTAGCGCCCTAGCCAAAAACATTCAGTACTTC
NA,TRBJ2-7,TRBD2,TRBV7-2,CASSLVVAGGPGEQYF,TGTGCCAGCAGCTTAGTTGTAGCGGGAGGGCCGGGTGAGCAGTACTTC
NA,TRBJ2-1,TRBD2,TRBV11-2,CASSLRGALDEQFF,TGTGCCAGCAGCCTGCGGGGGGCCCTCGATGAGCAGTTCTTC
NA,TRBJ2-5,TRBD2,TRBV5-1,CASSMSGGAGETQYF,TGCGCCAGCAGTATGAGCGGGGGGGCTGGCGAGACCCAGTACTTC
NA,TRBJ1-2,TRBD1,TRBV11-2,CASSFRDRGSNYGYTF,TGTGCCAGCAGCTTCCGGGACAGGGGATCTAACTATGGCTACACCTTC